A single sample gave rise to the 9 T cell receptor beta chains below, sequenced in a study of shared clonotypes between healthy human individuals. Generated by immunoSEQ multiplex PCR, the TCRdb table keeps only in-frame clones and is missing some. The sample consists of about 1 million clones, about 75% of them appearing once. Sequenced sample: memory CD4+ T cells sorted from blood. As for subset: CD45RA-negative fraction. The receptors shown here come from a man aged 18 to 30 in good health.

Only a few counts were recorded for this clone. V usage is TRBV7-2 and J usage is TRBJ2-3; D not resolved. The V gene lost 5 bases and the J gene lost 5 bases, with 11 bases spanning the gap. Looked up from germline, CDR1 is SGHTA and CDR2 is FQGNSA. CDR3 length: 13 amino acids. The CDR3 bases are TGTGCCAGCAGCCCCGCTCCTCGAGATACGCAGTATTTT. Its protein is CASSPAPRDTQYF.

This chain joins TRBV5-6 and TRBJ1-5; D gene uncertain. The ends were cut back, 4 bases at V and 2 bases at J, with 19 bases in the middle. CDR1 is SGHDT and CDR2 is YYEEEE in the germline V gene. This CDR3 region has 17 residues. The CDR3 sequence: CASSPSGSLKGNQPQHF. In DNA form, the CDR3 reads TGTGCCAGCAGCCCCTCGGGCAGCCTAAAAGGCAATCAGCCCCAGCATTTT.

The CDR3 sequence: CASSLRSSGTHSYEQYF. The DNA for the CDR3 is TGTGCCAGCAGTTTGCGTTCTTCCGGGACACACTCCTACGAGCAGTACTTC. V usage is TRBV11-2 and J usage is TRBJ2-7, with a possible D match to TRBD1 (6 bases). V lost 6 bases to trimming and J lost 0 bases, with 21 bases between them. Germline loops: CDR1 SGHAT, CDR2 FQNNGV. The CDR3 runs 17 residues. The complete variable domain, with remaining parts taken from reference TRBV11-2 and TRBJ2-7, reads EAGVAQSPRYKIIEKRQSVAFWCNPISGHATLYWYQQILGQGPKLLIQFQNNGVVDDSQLPKDRFSAERLKGVDSTLKIQPAKLEDSAVYLCASSLRSSGTHSYEQYFGPGTRLTVT.

This clone was seen ten or more times. This chain connects TRBV30 to TRBJ1-5; no clear D. V was pared by 0 bases and J by 10 bases, with 16 bases between. The CDR3 covers 14 residues. Per the germline V gene, CDR1 is GTSNPN and CDR2 is SVGIG (reference sequence). CDR3 residues: CAWSVTTSRPPQHF. The CDR3 DNA follows: TGTGCCTGGAGTGTAACGACATCCCGGCCCCCCCAGCATTTT.

The chain has TRBV7-2 and TRBJ1-2; no firm D call. The CDR3 length is 14 residues. The V gene's germline CDR1 is SGHTA and CDR2 FQGNSA. Trimming pared 2 bases from V and 2 bases from J, leaving 9 bases between. CDR3 nucleotides: TGTGCCAGCAGCTTATCAGCGGACAACTATGGCTACACCTTC. Its translation is CASSLSADNYGYTF.

This clone was counted only a few times. This chain uses TRBV5-1 with TRBJ2-3; TRBD2 is a possible D gene (5 bases). The CDR3 spans 13 residues. V lost 4 bases to trimming and J lost 4 bases, with 10 bases between them. CDR1 SGHRS and CDR2 YFSETQ come from the germline V gene. The CDR3 here is CASSGLNADTQYF. In DNA form, the CDR3 reads TGCGCCAGCAGCGGACTCAACGCAGATACGCAGTATTTT.

The V gene is TRBV7-3, the J gene TRBJ2-3; D is perhaps TRBD1 or TRBD2 (6 bases each). Deletions cut 9 bases from V and 7 bases from J, with 20 bases between. This CDR3 comprises 14 residues. Germline V CDR1 and CDR2: SGHTA, FQGTGA. The CDR3 reads CASRGPSNPYTQYF. DNA for the CDR3: TGTGCCAGTCGGGGGCCTTCGAACCCTTATACGCAGTATTTT. Full variable domain (remainder filled in from reference TRBV7-3 and TRBJ2-3): GAGVSQTPSNKVTEKGKYVELRCDPISGHTALYWYRQSLGQGPEFLIYFQGTGAADDSGLPNDRFFAVRPEGSVSTLKIQRTERGDSAVYLCASRGPSNPYTQYFGPGTRLTVL.

V and J are TRBV5-1 and TRBJ2-5, with 13 positions matching TRBD2. The CDR3 has 16 amino acids. CDR1 is SGHRS, CDR2 YFSETQ, per germline. V lost 0 bases, J lost 5 bases, and 4 bases stayed unmatched. The CDR3 loop is CASSLGTSGSGETQYF. The CDR3 DNA is TGCGCCAGCAGCTTGGGGACTAGCGGGAGTGGTGAGACCCAGTACTTC.

The chain joins TRBV5-8 to TRBJ2-3; D might be TRBD2 (5 bases). V lost 1 base to trimming and J lost 6 bases, with 18 bases between them. This CDR3 region has 16 residues. Germline CDR1 is SGHTS and CDR2 is YDEGEE. CDR3 DNA sequence: TGTGCCAGCAGCTTGAGCGGAGCCTCTATGGTGGATACGCAGTATTTT. Translated: CASSLSGASMVDTQYF.